Listed below are T cell receptor beta chains from one sample, sequenced in a study of blood T cell repertoires in COVID-19. TCRdb's table, derived via immunoSEQ multiplex PCR, lists solely in-frame clones and lacks some. The table includes roughly 220,000 clones, 70% to 85% detected once. Sample: peripheral blood. The receptors shown here come from a woman between 40 and 50 years old who had recovered from COVID-19. Both conserved end residues are part of each CDR3. D genes are given only for firm matches. Clone size appears in some rows only: once, few, many, or a class for an expanded clone.

j_call: TRBJ1-4; cdr3_length: 14; v_call: TRBV6-5; d_call: -; clone_size: -; cdr3_aa: CASSYSNSNEKLFF; cdr3_nt: TGTGCCAGCAGTTACTCAAACAGTAATGAAAAACTGTTTTTT
j_call: TRBJ1-2; cdr3_length: 15; v_call: TRBV7-2; d_call: TRBD1; clone_size: -; cdr3_aa: CASSSMTGLNYGYTF; cdr3_nt: TGTGCCAGCAGCTCAATGACAGGGCTTAACTATGGCTACACCTTC
j_call: TRBJ2-7; cdr3_length: 14; v_call: TRBV7-8; d_call: TRBD1; clone_size: -; cdr3_aa: CASSLRDRGYEQYF; cdr3_nt: TGTGCCAGCAGCCTCCGGGACAGGGGTTACGAGCAGTACTTC
j_call: TRBJ2-7; cdr3_length: 15; v_call: TRBV29-1; d_call: TRBD2; clone_size: -; cdr3_aa: CSVEIAGASSYEQYF; cdr3_nt: TGCAGCGTGGAGATAGCGGGGGCGAGCTCCTACGAGCAGTACTTC
j_call: TRBJ1-1; cdr3_length: 19; v_call: TRBV29-1; d_call: -; clone_size: -; cdr3_aa: CSVVLLGSGTFGSLTEAFF; cdr3_nt: TGCAGCGTTGTTTTATTGGGGTCAGGGACATTTGGTTCACTTACTGAAGCTTTCTTT
j_call: TRBJ1-1; cdr3_length: 11; v_call: TRBV13; d_call: -; clone_size: -; cdr3_aa: CASSSNSGAFF; cdr3_nt: TGTGCCAGCAGCTCAAATTCAGGAGCTTTCTTT
j_call: TRBJ2-5; cdr3_length: 15; v_call: TRBV6-5; d_call: TRBD2; clone_size: -; cdr3_aa: CASSYLAGGRETQYF; cdr3_nt: TGTGCCAGCAGTTACCTGGCGGGGGGGCGGGAGACCCAGTACTTC
j_call: TRBJ2-1; cdr3_length: 16; v_call: TRBV10-2; d_call: -; clone_size: -; cdr3_aa: CASSWMGGSPNNEQFF; cdr3_nt: TGCGCCAGCAGTTGGATGGGGGGAAGTCCAAACAATGAGCAGTTCTTC
j_call: TRBJ1-1; cdr3_length: 16; v_call: TRBV2; d_call: -; clone_size: -; cdr3_aa: CASKSRGILMNTEAFF; cdr3_nt: TGTGCCAGCAAATCCCGGGGTATCCTAATGAACACTGAAGCTTTCTTT
j_call: TRBJ1-4; cdr3_length: 15; v_call: TRBV7-9; d_call: -; clone_size: -; cdr3_aa: CASSLMAGYNEKLFF; cdr3_nt: TGTGCCAGCAGCTTAATGGCAGGCTATAATGAAAAACTGTTTTTT
j_call: TRBJ1-3; cdr3_length: 16; v_call: TRBV6-2/TRBV6-3; d_call: -; clone_size: -; cdr3_aa: CASSRGQWLPGNTIYF; cdr3_nt: TGTGCCAGCAGTCGAGGACAGTGGCTCCCTGGAAACACCATATATTTT
j_call: TRBJ1-3; cdr3_length: 14; v_call: TRBV5-1; d_call: -; clone_size: -; cdr3_aa: CASSERTAGNTIYF; cdr3_nt: TGCGCCAGCAGCGAGAGGACAGCTGGAAACACCATATATTTT
j_call: TRBJ2-3; cdr3_length: 17; v_call: TRBV9; d_call: TRBD2; clone_size: -; cdr3_aa: CASSPRLAGVGRDTQYF; cdr3_nt: TGTGCCAGCAGCCCGAGACTAGCGGGGGTGGGAAGAGATACGCAGTATTTT
j_call: TRBJ1-1; cdr3_length: 13; v_call: TRBV28; d_call: -; clone_size: once; cdr3_aa: CASSLSGPVGAFF; cdr3_nt: TGTGCCAGCAGTTTATCAGGGCCGGTAGGAGCTTTCTTT
j_call: TRBJ1-4; cdr3_length: 15; v_call: TRBV27; d_call: TRBD1; clone_size: -; cdr3_aa: CASSEYQGANEKLFF; cdr3_nt: TGTGCCAGCAGTGAATATCAGGGGGCTAATGAAAAACTGTTTTTT
j_call: TRBJ2-1; cdr3_length: 15; v_call: TRBV19; d_call: TRBD2; clone_size: -; cdr3_aa: CASSLAGGYNNEQFF; cdr3_nt: TGTGCCAGTAGTCTGGCGGGGGGATACAACAATGAGCAGTTCTTC
j_call: TRBJ2-5; cdr3_length: 14; v_call: TRBV5-6; d_call: TRBD1; clone_size: -; cdr3_aa: CASSFGQVGETQYF; cdr3_nt: TGTGCCAGCAGCTTTGGACAGGTAGGAGAGACCCAGTACTTC
j_call: TRBJ1-6; cdr3_length: 13; v_call: TRBV2; d_call: -; clone_size: -; cdr3_aa: CASSDRVDSPLHF; cdr3_nt: TGTGCCAGCAGTGACAGGGTCGATTCACCCCTCCACTTT
j_call: TRBJ2-5; cdr3_length: 13; v_call: TRBV2; d_call: -; clone_size: -; cdr3_aa: CASKRDNQETQYF; cdr3_nt: TGTGCCAGCAAGAGAGACAACCAAGAGACCCAGTACTTC
j_call: TRBJ1-5; cdr3_length: 17; v_call: TRBV15; d_call: TRBD1; clone_size: -; cdr3_aa: CATSKGQDGTSNQPQHF; cdr3_nt: TGTGCCACCAGCAAGGGACAGGACGGTACGTCAAATCAGCCCCAGCATTTT
j_call: TRBJ2-3; cdr3_length: 17; v_call: TRBV2; d_call: TRBD2; clone_size: few; cdr3_aa: CASSETGLAPSTDTQYF; cdr3_nt: TGTGCCAGCAGTGAAACGGGACTAGCCCCTAGCACAGATACGCAGTATTTT
j_call: TRBJ1-2; cdr3_length: 15; v_call: TRBV7-2; d_call: -; clone_size: -; cdr3_aa: CASSLIAGSNYGYTF; cdr3_nt: TGTGCCAGCAGCTTAATAGCGGGTAGCAACTATGGCTACACCTTC
j_call: TRBJ1-6; cdr3_length: 14; v_call: TRBV5-6; d_call: TRBD1; clone_size: -; cdr3_aa: CASGKQGADSPLHF; cdr3_nt: TGTGCCAGCGGAAAACAGGGGGCGGATTCACCCCTCCACTTT
j_call: TRBJ1-5; cdr3_length: 14; v_call: TRBV6-2/TRBV6-3; d_call: -; clone_size: few; cdr3_aa: CASSYSNTGLPQHF; cdr3_nt: TGTGCCAGCAGTTACTCTAACACGGGTTTGCCCCAGCATTTT
j_call: TRBJ1-5; cdr3_length: 15; v_call: TRBV2; d_call: -; clone_size: -; cdr3_aa: CASLPGGGSNQPQHF; cdr3_nt: TGTGCCAGCTTGCCGGGGGGCGGTAGCAATCAGCCCCAGCATTTT